The entry below gives a single T cell receptor (beta chain) sequence along with its context. The antigen it binds to is not known. Base quality data are lacking; no much larger clone is found one base away. The record originates from a study of OX40 agonist ivuxolimab in advanced cancers. General notes on the study: Ivuxolimab was an agonistic, fully human IgG2 monoclonal antibody directed against OX40 (CD134), a costimulatory receptor. Intravenous ivuxolimab was administered to patients every 2 weeks at six dose levels: 0.01, 0.1, 0.3, 1.5, 3 and 10 mg/kg. Of the roughly 51 patients in dose escalation, about 20 had hepatocellular carcinoma, some 15 had melanoma, 9 had renal cell carcinoma and 9 had head and neck cancer. In the dose-escalation cohort, approximately 82% of patients were male, and the mean age was roughly 60 years, with a range of 23 to 79. Patients were allowed to have had prior anti-PD-1, anti-PD-L1 or anti-CTLA-4 therapy, and 40% of the dose-escalation patients had been treated with checkpoint inhibitors. Partial responses were achieved by three dose-escalation patients, of whom one had hepatocellular carcinoma and two had cutaneous melanoma. Peripheral TCRbeta sequencing was intended to test whether TCR sequence diversity was altered and clonal T-cell expansion was caused by ivuxolimab. The monotherapy dose-escalation portion (N = 52 patients) of the phase I ivuxolimab trial is reported in the paper. The paper's findings and limits, for the study overall: In the 0.1-3.0 mg/kg groups, partial responders had among the lowest normalized peripheral clonal expansion, particularly in CD8+ T cells. Low levels of normalized T-cell clonal expansion were also seen in some nonresponding patients. After ivuxolimab, CD8+ T cells had more expanded clones than CD4+ T cells on average. Which antigens the clonally expanded peripheral T cells were specific for was not determined. At doses of 0.1 to 3.0 mg/kg, clonal expansion of both CD4+ and CD8+ T cells in blood was seen between baseline and week 6.

The trial excluded patients who had a history of autoimmune disease or who were on systemic immunosuppression. Peripheral blood for TCR sequencing was collected from all dose cohorts at baseline, on cycle 4 day 1, and on cycle 7 day 1. The samples were drawn from a first-in-human, open-label, multicenter phase I dose-escalation trial of ivuxolimab. Adults with locally advanced or metastatic head and neck squamous cell, hepatocellular, melanoma or renal cell carcinoma were enrolled in the trial. Before TCR sequencing, CD4+ and CD8+ T cells were separately sorted from peripheral blood. Genomic DNA was isolated from the sorted cells so that the TCRbeta CDR3 region could be sequenced. The immunoSEQ Assay was used to sequence the TCRbeta CDR3 regions. TCRdb holds this immuneACCESS table with in-frame rearrangements only. Some clones are missing; in checked studies, unresolved V genes explain under half, and the rest has no known cause. For this sample the table gives around 110,000 clones, of which less than 95% were detected only once. In total, the top ten clones hold about 1.2% of the sample.

The CDR3 sequence holds 15 residues, the cysteine and phenylalanine included. Only the CDR3 region is kept as DNA, spanning 45 bases read in frame from base 1. In the germline V gene, CDR1 corresponds to MDHEN and CDR2 to SYDVKM. V is cut by 7 bases and J by 2 bases, and the space between the germline ends is 18 bases. The chain is made from TRBV28 and TRBJ2-7; the D gene is not confidently resolved. The receptor was isolated from an adult with an advanced solid tumor such as melanoma, head and neck, liver or kidney cancer. This sample comprised CD4+ or CD8+ T cells sorted from blood, obtained in a trial of the OX40 agonist ivuxolimab. The CDR3 region: CASTLVGSGPYEQYF. The DNA sequence is given as TGTGCCAGCACTCTGGTTGGCTCAGGCCCCTACGAGCAGTACTTC.